The next 26 T cell receptor beta chains were all read from a single sample in a study of spatial heterogeneity in lung cancer. The time point denotes: sample taken at primary tumor resection. Using its own MiXCR run on the 5' RACE reads, TCRdb lists one record per CDR3 protein. The profile shows fewer than 5,000 distinct CDR3 sequences, around 8% of them singletons. These receptors' targets are unknown. Study-level results: How many expanded intratumoral alpha and beta TCRs were present tracked the tumor mutation count, which was a count of nonsynonymous mutations.

Source: lung tumor tissue, taken at surgery. Source of these receptors: a male donor with early-stage non-small cell lung cancer.

This clonotype occurred many times. The V gene is TRBV5-5, the J gene TRBJ1-1; D unclear. This CDR3 spans 14 amino acids. Germline V gene data show CDR1 as SGHKS and CDR2 as YYEKEE (reference sequence). With 4 bases removed from V and 2 bases from J, the gap between germline ends came to 12 bases. The CDR3 loop reads CASSPELLNTEAFF. The CDR3, as DNA: TGTGCCAGCAGCCCGGAACTCCTAAACACTGAAGCTTTCTTT.

This clonotype was detected ten times or more. The V and J genes are TRBV20-1 and TRBJ1-2; 8 bases fit TRBD1. Germline V CDR1 and CDR2: DFQATT, SNEGSKA (reference sequence). The V and J ends lost 5 bases and 2 bases, in that order; junction bases with no gene match: 10. The CDR3 has 15 amino acids. CDR3 amino acids: CSAPKQGGLNYGYTF. The CDR3 DNA reads TGCAGTGCTCCGAAACAGGGGGGGCTAAACTATGGCTACACCTTC.

The chain is built from TRBV7-9 and TRBJ2-7; D may be TRBD1 or TRBD2 (5 bases each). There are 14 residues in the CDR3. Germline V gene sequence: CDR1 SEHNR, CDR2 FQNEAQ (reference sequence). Deletions cut 1 base from V and 7 bases from J, with 14 bases between. This CDR3 is CASSLEAAGAEQYF. The DNA of the CDR3 is TGTGCCAGCAGCTTAGAGGCAGCCGGGGCGGAGCAGTACTTC.

The table lists this clonotype with many counts. The chain has TRBV5-8 and TRBJ2-1; 7 nucleotides match TRBD1. CDR1 SGHTS and CDR2 YDEGEE come from the germline V gene. Trimming cost V 4 bases and J 2 bases; bases outside gene matches: 6. The CDR3 has 15 residues. The CDR3 loop is CASSATGSPYNEQFF. The CDR3 coding sequence is TGTGCCAGCAGCGCGACAGGGTCCCCCTACAATGAGCAGTTCTTC.

This clonotype was detected ten times or more. The chain has TRBV5-4 and TRBJ2-3; possibly TRBD1 or TRBD2 for D (5 bases each). V lost 3 bases and J lost 5, with 10 bases in between. Germline-derived CDR1 and CDR2 are SGHNT and YYREEE (reference sequence). This CDR3 contains 13 residues. DNA for the CDR3: TGTGCCAGCAGCTGGCTTGGGGGAGATACGCAGTATTTT. Translated, it gives CASSWLGGDTQYF.

This clonotype is medium-sized. V usage is TRBV7-9 and J usage is TRBJ2-3; D call uncertain. This CDR3 comprises 13 residues. Germline V gene lookup returns CDR1 SEHNR and CDR2 FQNEAQ (reference sequence). The V end was cut by 5 bases, the J end by 3 bases, with 9 bases between. CDR3 DNA sequence: TGTGCCAGCAGCGTTTACCGTACAGATACGCAGTATTTT. It specifies CASSVYRTDTQYF.

This clonotype was seen at least ten times. This chain uses TRBV7-6 with TRBJ2-2; tentatively, D is TRBD1 or TRBD2 (5 bases each). Germline V gene data show CDR1 as SGHVS and CDR2 as FNYEAQ. Trimming cost V 3 bases and J 5 bases, with 10 bases left between them. This CDR3 has 14 amino acids. Here the CDR3 reads CASSFSEGTGELFF. In DNA, the CDR3 is TGTGCCAGCAGCTTTTCCGAGGGGACCGGGGAGCTGTTTTTT.

This clonotype was seen only once. The germline gene is not matched at one end of the junction; a read error may be the cause. This chain connects TRBV7-3 to TRBJ1-1, with a tentative D call TRBD1 (6 bases). CDR1 and CDR2 (germline): SGHTA, FQGTGA. The CDR3 sequence is 13 residues long. DNA for the CDR3: TGTGCCAGCAGCTTATCAGGGGCCGATGGGTTCGACTTT. Protein: CASSLSGADGFDF.

This clonotype was seen at least ten times. The chain combines TRBV5-6 with TRBJ2-7; D not certain. CDR3 length: 12 amino acids. Trimming cost V 4 bases and J 6 bases, with 11 bases left between them. CDR1 is SGHDT, CDR2 YYEEEE, per germline. The CDR3 nucleotides are TGTGCCAGCAGCCTCGCGACCGGCGAGCAGTACTTC. As protein: CASSLATGEQYF.

This clonotype was picked up many times. The J gene is TRBJ2-2, the V gene TRBV10-3, with D perhaps TRBD1 (5 bases). The ends were cut back, 5 bases at V and 3 bases at J, with 13 bases in the middle. Germline V gene sequence: CDR1 ENHRY, CDR2 SYGVKD. The CDR3 covers 15 residues. CDR3 in amino acids: CAISSGAPHTGELFF. The CDR3 bases are TGTGCCATCAGTTCTGGGGCGCCCCACACCGGGGAGCTGTTTTTT.

V and J are TRBV20-1 and TRBJ2-1; D call uncertain. V was shortened by 7 bases and J by 5 bases, with 15 bases between the two germline ends. Germline V gene data show CDR1 as DFQATT and CDR2 as SNEGSKA (reference sequence). The CDR3 is 13 amino acids. CDR3 sequence reads: CSVGGPLDNEQFF. The CDR3 region has the DNA TGCAGTGTCGGCGGCCCTCTTGACAATGAGCAGTTCTTC.

This clonotype rates as medium-sized. V is TRBV7-8 and J is TRBJ2-6, with D perhaps TRBD1 (6 bases). CDR3 length equals 13 residues. V was shortened by 11 bases and J by 1 base, with 9 bases between the two germline ends. Germline values: CDR1 SGHVS, CDR2 FQNEAQ. The CDR3 loop reads CACQGSGANVLTF. DNA for the CDR3: TGTGCCTGCCAGGGGTCTGGGGCCAACGTCCTGACTTTC. The variable domain in full, completed from reference TRBV7-8 and TRBJ2-6, reads GAGVSQSPRYKVAKRGQDVALRCDPISGHVSLFWYQQALGQGPEFLTYFQNEAQLDKSGLPSDRFFAERPEGSVSTLKIQRTQQEDSAVYLCACQGSGANVLTFGAGSRLTVL.

This clonotype is deemed medium-sized. The rearrangement uses TRBV12-3 or TRBV12-4 and TRBJ2-5; D not certain. Trimming took 6 bases from V and 5 from J, leaving 7 bases between them. The CDR3 runs to 11 residues. The CDR3 DNA reads TGTGCCAGCAGAAATTGGGAGACCCAGTACTTC. Amino acids: CASRNWETQYF.

This clonotype came up many times. The gene calls are TRBV20-1 and TRBJ1-1; 8 bases align to TRBD1. After removal of 6 bases from V and 1 base from J, the junction contained 4 bases not matched to a gene. CDR3 length: 13 amino acids. In germline, CDR1 is DFQATT, CDR2 SNEGSKA (reference sequence). CDR3 loop: CSATGTGNTEAFF. The CDR3, as DNA: TGCAGTGCAACGGGGACAGGGAACACTGAAGCTTTCTTT.

This clonotype came up many times. J is TRBJ1-1 and V is TRBV7-2; D may be TRBD1 (6 bases). Germline V lookup: CDR1 SGHTA, CDR2 FQGNSA. The CDR3 contains 15 residues. V was clipped by 1 base and J by 5 bases, with 14 bases between them. The CDR3 nucleotides are TGTGCCAGCAGCTTAGTCAGAGGGGGGGAGACTGAAGCTTTCTTT. Protein: CASSLVRGGETEAFF.

In this sample, this clonotype turned up many times. The chain joins TRBV3-1 to TRBJ1-2; D may be TRBD1 (5 bases). CDR1 is LGHDT and CDR2 is YNNKEL in the germline V gene (reference sequence). This CDR3 has 17 residues. V lost 6 bases, J lost 1 base, and 21 bases lay in between. This CDR3 is CASSTEVIGGINYGYTF. CDR3 nucleotide sequence: TGTGCCAGCAGTACGGAAGTCATCGGGGGAATTAACTATGGCTACACCTTC.

By share of the sample, this clonotype is medium-sized. The chain carries TRBV6-1 and TRBJ1-6; the D is unclear. The V gene's germline CDR1 is MNHNS and CDR2 SASEGT. This CDR3 region has 15 residues. V was clipped by 1 base and J by 8 bases, with 12 bases between them. The CDR3 DNA sequence: TGTGCCAGCAGTGAAGTGCTTCATTCAGATTCACCCCTCCACTTT. Amino acid sequence: CASSEVLHSDSPLHF.

This clonotype was counted many times. V usage is TRBV3-1 and J usage is TRBJ1-2; D is perhaps TRBD1 (6 bases). V lost 2 bases to trimming and J lost 5 bases, with 15 bases between them. The CDR3 consists of 15 residues. Looked up from germline, CDR1 is LGHDT and CDR2 is YNNKEL (reference sequence). The CDR3 protein is CASSQLGAVGYGYTF. The CDR3 DNA is TGTGCCAGCAGCCAACTGGGGGCGGTGGGATATGGCTACACCTTC.

Judged by abundance, this clonotype is large. The chain uses TRBV12-5 and TRBJ1-2, with D uncertain. This CDR3 is 14 amino acids long. V was cut by 3 bases and J by 8 bases, with 16 bases left in between. The germline gives CDR1 LGHNT, CDR2 FRNRAP. The CDR3 DNA is TGTGCTAGTGGTTTTGGTTCCCCCTCTCGAGGCTACACCTTC. It encodes CASGFGSPSRGYTF.

This clonotype was recorded many times. V and J are TRBV10-1 and TRBJ2-2, with 7 bases aligning to TRBD2. The J segment lost 0 bases and the V segment lost 2 bases, leaving 0 bases of the junction unmatched. The germline V gene has CDR1 WNHNN and CDR2 SYGVQD (reference sequence). The CDR3 length is 15 residues. DNA for the CDR3: TGCGCCAGCAGTGAGGGGGGGGCGAACACCGGGGAGCTGTTTTTT. This sequence encodes CASSEGGANTGELFF.

This clonotype was detected many times. This chain links TRBV5-1 with TRBJ2-7, with 10 positions matching TRBD2. V was clipped by 0 bases and J by 5 bases; unmatched bases: 5. Germline V lookup: CDR1 SGHRS, CDR2 YFSETQ. This CDR3 spans 15 amino acids. This CDR3 is CASSLEREGTDEQYF. The DNA for the CDR3 is TGCGCCAGCAGCTTGGAGCGGGAGGGTACCGACGAGCAGTACTTC.

Within the sample, this clonotype is medium-sized (0.01 to 0.1%). The chain couples TRBV5-1 to TRBJ2-3; 13 bases are shared with TRBD2. V shed 4 bases, J shed 6 bases, and the junction held 11 bases outside the gene matches. This CDR3 has 17 amino acids. The germline gives CDR1 SGHRS, CDR2 YFSETQ. The CDR3 sequence is CASSRQLAGGPTDTQYF. The CDR3 DNA is TGCGCCAGCAGCCGCCAACTAGCGGGGGGGCCTACGGATACGCAGTATTTT.

Ten or more counts support this clonotype. The gene calls are TRBV7-2 and TRBJ1-2; D gene uncertain. CDR1 SGHTA and CDR2 FQGNSA come from the germline V gene. Deletions cut 5 bases from V and 7 bases from J, with 14 bases between. The CDR3 runs to 13 residues. CDR3 amino acids: CASSQGRFGGYTF. Written as DNA, the CDR3 is TGTGCCAGCAGCCAAGGCAGGTTTGGTGGCTACACCTTC. Drawing the rest from reference TRBV7-2 and TRBJ1-2, the complete variable domain is GAGVSQSPSNKVTEKGKDVELRCDPISGHTALYWYRQSLGQGLEFLIYFQGNSAPDKSGLPSDRFSAERTGGSVSTLTIQRTQQEDSAVYLCASSQGRFGGYTFGSGTRLTVV.

At least ten counts were recorded for this clonotype. The chain combines TRBV5-1 with TRBJ2-3; D may be TRBD1 (6 bases). V lost 4 bases and J 2 bases, leaving 14 bases between the germline ends. The CDR3 runs 15 residues. From germline, CDR1 is SGHRS and CDR2 YFSETQ. The CDR3 bases are TGCGCCAGCAGCCCCAGGGGAATCGACACAGATACGCAGTATTTT. Translation: CASSPRGIDTDTQYF. The whole variable domain, filled in from reference TRBV5-1 and TRBJ2-3, reads KAGVTQTPRYLIKTRGQQVTLSCSPISGHRSVSWYQQTPGQGLQFLFEYFSETQRNKGNFPGRFSGRQFSNSRSEMNVSTLELGDSALYLCASSPRGIDTDTQYFGPGTRLTVL.

This clonotype was counted at least ten times. The gene calls are TRBV9 and TRBJ2-5; 10 bases match TRBD1. This CDR3 comprises 15 residues. Looked up from germline, CDR1 is SGDLS and CDR2 is YYNGEE. V lost 2 bases to trimming and J lost 5 bases; unmatched junction nucleotides: 6. For the CDR3, the DNA is TGTGCCAGCAGCGTGTCGACAGGGGGCGAGGAGACCCAGTACTTC. Translation: CASSVSTGGEETQYF.

This clonotype is medium-sized (0.01 to 0.1%) in the sample. The rearrangement links TRBV28 to TRBJ2-7; either TRBD1 or TRBD2 may supply D (6 bases each). The CDR3 length is 13 residues. Germline CDR1 MDHEN, CDR2 SYDVKM. With 3 bases removed from V and 2 bases from J, the gap between germline ends came to 8 bases. CDR3 loop: CASSLEGAYEQYF. The CDR3 DNA reads TGTGCCAGCAGTTTGGAGGGGGCCTACGAGCAGTACTTC.